Included here is one T cell receptor beta chain sequence, with context. No antigen is known for it. These data are taken from a study of T cell responses to AZD1222 COVID-19 vaccine. This CDR3 spans 17 amino acids. Only in-frame clones appear in the TCRdb table, and some are missing; sequencing was by immunoSEQ multiplex PCR. The repertoire includes about 150,000 clones, just over 90% of them detected once, and approximately 2.8% sits in the top ten. Overall study results and limits: Targets within unmutated variant regions were reportedly found for nearly half of spike-specific TCRs. Spike-specific TCR breadth rose after two AZD1222 doses, and depth rose as well.

The specimen comprised peripheral blood, sampled on day 0 of AZD1222 vaccination. The gene calls are TRBV21-1 and TRBJ2-1; TRBD2, the table's D call, lacks a check against the DNA. TRBV21-1 is a recognized pseudogene. This sequence originates from an adult in good health. The CDR3 nucleotides read TGTGCCAGCAGCAAAGGGGCGGGCGAGAGCTCCTACAATGAGCAGTTCTTC. Its protein is CASSKGAGESSYNEQFF.